The text below deals with one TCR beta chain. The repertoire was sequenced with immunoSEQ multiplex PCR; TCRdb's copy has only in-frame clones and lacks some. The table lists about 51,000 clones, 65% to 85% of them singletons. This sample is part of a study of OX40 agonist ivuxolimab in advanced cancers. At the level of the study: The treatment was a fully human IgG2 OX40 agonist, ivuxolimab. The dose-escalation cohort had hepatocellular carcinoma, melanoma, renal cell or head and neck cancer. Patient treatment consisted of intravenous ivuxolimab administration every 2 weeks at 0.01 to 10 mg/kg.

Germline CDR1 SGHTA, CDR2 FQGNSA. With 3 bases removed from V and 4 bases from J, the gap between germline ends came to 16 bases. CDR3 length: 16 amino acids. This receptor was taken from an adult with an advanced solid tumor such as melanoma, head and neck, liver or kidney cancer. This specimen was CD4+ or CD8+ T cells sorted from blood, taken in a trial of the OX40 agonist ivuxolimab. The genes are TRBV7-2 and TRBJ2-1; D is perhaps TRBD1 or TRBD2 (5 bases each). The CDR3 sequence: CASSFHPSWGYNEQFF. CDR3 bases: TGTGCCAGCAGCTTTCATCCATCCTGGGGGTACAATGAGCAGTTCTTC.